This entry features one TCR beta chain sequence. Its target is not known. Sequencing of TCR beta was performed on blood CD8+ and CD4+ T cells. This record comes from a study of CD8 T cells in Susac syndrome. The V and J ends lost 8 bases and 7 bases respectively, with 9 bases between them. The V gene's germline CDR1 is SEHNR and CDR2 FQNEAQ (reference sequence). The CDR3 extends over 11 amino acids. With random hexamers, reverse transcription was performed on about 0.45 to 1 ug of RNA. Multiplex PCR with immunoSEQ amplified the TCR beta CDR3 across 54 Vbeta and 13 Jbeta. TCRdb redid the calling of the immunoSEQ multiplex PCR reads with MiXCR, one entry per CDR3 protein. Here the sample spans more than 200,000 distinct CDR3 sequences, roughly 92% being singletons. Whole-study results and caveats: The study recognized that the number of individuals in its TCR sequencing and HLA analysis was relatively small.

The source is a human donor with multiple sclerosis. Sequencing used CD8+ T cells from PBMCs. The chain recombines TRBV7-9 with TRBJ2-1; weak D call: TRBD2 (5 bases). CDR3 bases: TGTGCCAGCTTGGGAGTGAATGAGCAGTTCTTC. Translated, it gives CASLGVNEQFF. The whole variable domain, remainder taken from reference TRBV7-9 and TRBJ2-1, is DTGVSQNPRHKITKRGQNVTFRCDPISEHNRLYWYRQTLGQGPEFLTYFQNEAQLEKSRLLSDRFSAERPKGSFSTLEIQRTEQGDSAMYLCASLGVNEQFFGPGTRLTVL.